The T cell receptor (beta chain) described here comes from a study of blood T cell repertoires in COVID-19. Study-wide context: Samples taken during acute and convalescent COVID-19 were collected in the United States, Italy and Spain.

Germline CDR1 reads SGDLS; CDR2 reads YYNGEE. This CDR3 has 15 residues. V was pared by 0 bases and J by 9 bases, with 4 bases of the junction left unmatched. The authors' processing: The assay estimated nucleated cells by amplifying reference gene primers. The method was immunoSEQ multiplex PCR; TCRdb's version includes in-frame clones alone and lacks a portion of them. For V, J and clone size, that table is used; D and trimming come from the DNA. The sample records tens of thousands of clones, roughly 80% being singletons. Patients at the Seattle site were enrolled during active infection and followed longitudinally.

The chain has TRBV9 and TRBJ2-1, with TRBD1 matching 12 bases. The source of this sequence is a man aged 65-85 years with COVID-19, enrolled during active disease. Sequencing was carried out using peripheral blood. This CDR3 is CASSVEGTGGFEQFF. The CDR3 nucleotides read TGTGCCAGCAGCGTAGAAGGGACAGGGGGCTTTGAGCAGTTCTTC.